What follows are 25 T cell receptor beta chains derived from one specimen sequenced in a study of post-analysis software for immune sequencing data. The antigens for these receptors are not known. Study observations and caveats: Patients showed TRBV5-6, TRBV5-1 and TRBV20-1 among five TRBV segments more frequent than in controls.

cDNA libraries of TCR beta carried unique molecular identifiers. TCRdb passed the PCR reads through MiXCR, listing each CDR3 protein once. The table shows some 690,000 distinct CDR3 sequences, with 59% occurring only once. The sequenced sample consisted of blood. All receptors derive from a girl aged 2 to 9 with multiple sclerosis.

V gene TRBV24-1 combines with J gene TRBJ2-1; D may be TRBD1 (7 bases). There are 15 residues in the CDR3. Trimming cost V 10 bases and J 0 bases, with 15 bases left between them. Germline lookup yields CDR1 KGHDR and CDR2 SFDVKD. CDR3 in DNA: TGTGCCACGGGTCAGGGGGGTAGCTCCTACAATGAGCAGTTCTTC. Residues: CATGQGGSSYNEQFF.

This clonotype was seen only a few times. The V and J genes are TRBV7-9 and TRBJ2-1; D is undetermined. Trimming cost V 4 bases and J 6 bases, with 7 bases left between them. This CDR3 is 12 amino acids long. Germline V lookup: CDR1 SEHNR, CDR2 FQNEAQ (reference sequence). The CDR3 DNA reads as TGTGCCAGCAGCTACCACCCCAATGAGCAGTTCTTC. Its translation is CASSYHPNEQFF.

Worth noting for this clonotype: At one end, the junction sequence differs from germline, possibly due to a read error. The chain recombines TRBV6-2 or TRBV6-3 with TRBJ1-5; tentative D call: TRBD1 (5 bases). CDR3 length: 12 residues. Germline CDR1 and CDR2: MNHEY and SVGEGT. Written as DNA, the CDR3 is TGTACCAGCAGTTACCCAGGGCAGCCCCAGCATTTT. Encoded protein: CTSSYPGQPQHF.

This chain links TRBV6-1 with TRBJ2-1, with 8 bases that match TRBD2. Trimming removed 2 bases from V and 4 bases from J; junction bases left unmatched: 10. The CDR3 length is 17 residues. The germline CDR1 and CDR2 sequences are MNHNS and SASEGT. The CDR3 spells CASSEIGGGIIYNEQFF. CDR3 bases: TGTGCCAGCAGTGAAATTGGCGGGGGGATTATTTACAATGAGCAGTTCTTC.

The chain is built from TRBV4-3 and TRBJ1-1; D is unclear. The CDR3 totals 18 residues. Germline CDR1 LGHNA, CDR2 YSLEER. Trimming stripped 1 base from V and 4 bases from J, with 22 bases between. The CDR3, as DNA: TGCGCCAGCAGCCAAGGCATCCCGGGCGTACTGGCCGTCACTGAAGCTTTCTTT. Translated: CASSQGIPGVLAVTEAFF.

This rearrangement joins TRBV3-1 to TRBJ2-6; D uncertain. CDR1 is LGHDT and CDR2 is YNNKEL in the germline V gene (reference sequence). The CDR3 sequence is 14 residues long. With 0 bases removed from V and 1 base from J, the gap between germline ends came to 1 base. The CDR3 sequence is CASSQESGANVLTF. CDR3 DNA sequence: TGTGCCAGCAGCCAAGAGTCTGGGGCCAACGTCCTGACTTTC.

This chain uses TRBV12-3 or TRBV12-4 with TRBJ2-1, with D possibly being TRBD2 (6 bases). The ends were cut back, 5 bases at V and 10 bases at J, with 15 bases in the middle. The CDR3 consists of 13 residues. The CDR3 nucleotides are TGTGCCAGCAGTCCACGGGACTCCCAAGAGCAGTTCTTC. Protein product: CASSPRDSQEQFF.

A few counts support this clonotype. The rearrangement uses TRBV9 and TRBJ2-7, with 9 bases that match TRBD2. This CDR3 has 15 amino acids. Germline V gene lookup returns CDR1 SGDLS and CDR2 YYNGEE. V lost 5 bases, J lost 5 bases, and 11 bases stayed unmatched. CDR3 residues: CASSLSGSLGDEQYF. CDR3 coding DNA: TGTGCCAGCAGTCTTAGCGGGAGCCTTGGGGACGAGCAGTACTTC.

V is TRBV20-1 and J is TRBJ1-2; TRBD1 is a possible D gene (5 bases). Germline V gives CDR1 DFQATT, CDR2 SNEGSKA (reference sequence). This CDR3 contains 14 residues. CDR3 sequence: CSPYGGGDAYGYTF. CDR3 nucleotides: TGCTCCCCCTACGGAGGAGGGGACGCCTATGGCTACACCTTC.

This clonotype was picked up one time. This chain uses TRBV5-5 with TRBJ1-2; TRBD1 matches at 8 bases. Germline V gene lookup returns CDR1 SGHKS and CDR2 YYEKEE (reference sequence). CDR3 length: 14 residues. Losses at the gene ends were 7 bases for V and 8 bases for J; bases not matched to a gene: 13. CDR3 sequence (DNA): TGTGCCAGCTTGGACAGGGTCAATTCGTGGGGCTACACCTTC. Protein sequence: CASLDRVNSWGYTF.

This clonotype turned up a few times. The chain has TRBV10-3 and TRBJ2-3; D is possibly TRBD2 (6 bases). The CDR3 has 14 amino acids. CDR1 is ENHRY, CDR2 SYGVKD, per germline. Deletions cut 7 bases from V and 5 bases from J, with 16 bases between. In DNA form, the CDR3 reads TGTGCCATCATCGGGACTTTGCCGGGAGATACGCAGTATTTT. Amino acids: CAIIGTLPGDTQYF.

V and J are TRBV24-1 and TRBJ2-1; TRBD2 aligns across 11 bases. This CDR3 has 16 amino acids. J gave up 10 bases and V 9 bases, and 16 bases lay outside the gene matches. Germline CDR1 and CDR2: KGHDR and SFDVKD. For the CDR3, the DNA is TGTGCCACCGGGGGACTAGCGGCAGGGGGGCGTCAAGAGCAGTTCTTC. Translating gives CATGGLAAGGRQEQFF.

This clonotype was recorded at least ten times. The chain uses TRBV29-1 and TRBJ2-5, with 10 nucleotides matching TRBD2. The CDR3 contains 16 residues. CDR1 and CDR2 from the germline V gene are SQVTM and ANQGSEA. Unmatched junction bases numbered 11, after V lost 3 bases and J lost 4 bases. The CDR3 loop reads CSVEILAGGRRETQYF. The DNA of the CDR3 is TGCAGCGTTGAGATATTAGCGGGAGGACGGCGAGAGACCCAGTACTTC.

V usage is TRBV27 and J usage is TRBJ2-3; D is perhaps TRBD2 (5 bases). The CDR3 extends over 17 amino acids. Germline V CDR1 and CDR2: MNHEY, SMNVEV (reference sequence). V dropped 2 bases and J dropped 3 bases, with 18 bases sitting between them. CDR3 coding DNA: TGTGCCAGCAGTTTAGGTCGGGGTCCGGCGTCAACAGATACGCAGTATTTT. Protein: CASSLGRGPASTDTQYF.

The chain couples TRBV5-1 to TRBJ2-2; tentatively, D is TRBD1 (5 bases). Germline V gene sequence: CDR1 SGHRS, CDR2 YFSETQ. V was clipped by 2 bases and J by 1 base, with 9 bases between them. CDR3 size: 15 residues. The CDR3 region has the DNA TGCGCCAGCAGCTTAGACAGATGGAACACCGGGGAGCTGTTTTTT. This encodes CASSLDRWNTGELFF.

The chain is built from TRBV5-1 and TRBJ2-3, with a weak D call TRBD1 (7 bases). V was cut by 2 bases and J by 0 bases, with 13 bases left in between. CDR1 and CDR2 (germline): SGHRS, YFSETQ. The CDR3 consists of 16 residues. The CDR3 here is CASSLEQGRSTDTQYF. The CDR3 DNA reads as TGCGCCAGCAGCTTAGAACAGGGGAGGAGCACAGATACGCAGTATTTT.

This clonotype was picked up a small number of times. The rearrangement uses TRBV12-3 or TRBV12-4 and TRBJ1-4; possibly TRBD1 for D (5 bases). The CDR3 has 14 amino acids. Trimming took off 5 bases at V and 8 bases at J, with 15 bases between the two ends. CDR3 in amino acids: CASSPRQGGEKLFF. The CDR3 coding sequence is TGTGCCAGCAGTCCTCGTCAGGGCGGGGAAAAACTGTTTTTT.

The V call is TRBV7-2, the J call TRBJ2-5; 11 nucleotides align to TRBD2. V was pared by 5 bases and J by 2 bases, with 7 bases of the junction left unmatched. Germline V gene lookup returns CDR1 SGHTA and CDR2 FQGNSA. The CDR3 length is 16 residues. The CDR3 region is CASSARLAGGQETQYF. The DNA for the CDR3 is TGTGCCAGCAGCGCACGTCTAGCGGGGGGACAAGAGACCCAGTACTTC.

The chain is built from TRBV20-1 and TRBJ1-1, with D maybe TRBD1 (5 bases). CDR1 DFQATT and CDR2 SNEGSKA come from the germline V gene (reference sequence). The CDR3 extends over 14 amino acids. Trimming stripped 6 bases from V and 2 bases from J, with 16 bases between. The CDR3 protein is CSALRAGGNTEAFF. CDR3 sequence (DNA): TGCAGTGCACTCCGGGCGGGGGGAAACACTGAAGCTTTCTTT.

Here the CDR3 reads CASSPGRPSDEQYF. CDR3 coding DNA: TGTGCCAGCAGCCCTGGACGGCCCTCGGACGAGCAGTACTTC. V gene TRBV3-1 combines with J gene TRBJ2-7, with D unclear. The CDR3 has 14 amino acids. Trimming shortened V by 4 bases and J by 5 bases, and 15 bases separated the two germline ends. From germline, CDR1 is LGHDT and CDR2 YNNKEL (reference sequence).

The chain couples TRBV10-3 to TRBJ2-7; D might be TRBD1 or TRBD2, each matching 6 bases. Germline CDR1 ENHRY, CDR2 SYGVKD. This CDR3 contains 13 residues. V was shortened by 10 bases and J by 2 bases, with 15 bases between the two germline ends. The CDR3 DNA reads as TGTGCCACCAAGTCGGGGGCCACCTACGAGCAGTACTTC. This encodes CATKSGATYEQYF.

DNA of the CDR3: TGTGCCAGCAGTCCTAGGGAACGGGGCCAAGAGACCCAGTACTTC. It codes for CASSPRERGQETQYF. The chain links TRBV12-3 or TRBV12-4 to TRBJ2-5; TRBD2 might be the D (5 bases). The CDR3 has 15 amino acids. V shed 5 bases and J shed 1 base, with 14 bases lying between them.

This chain uses TRBV5-1 with TRBJ1-1, with D uncertain. In germline, CDR1 is SGHRS, CDR2 YFSETQ. V lost 0 bases and J 1 base, leaving 10 bases between the germline ends. CDR3 length: 15 amino acids. In DNA, the CDR3 is TGCGCCAGCAGCTTGGTCCCGGTCCCGAACACTGAAGCTTTCTTT. Its protein product is CASSLVPVPNTEAFF.

This clonotype turned up a few times. The V gene is TRBV12-5, the J gene TRBJ2-1, with TRBD2 matching over 11 bases. CDR1 is LGHNT, CDR2 FRNRAP, per germline. The CDR3 extends over 17 amino acids. V shed 0 bases and J 9 bases; nucleotides not matched to a gene: 10. CDR3 nucleotide sequence: TGTGCTAGTGGTTTGGTAGGGGCTAGCGGGAGGCGCGGTGAGCAGTTCTTC. Translated: CASGLVGASGRRGEQFF.

The chain has TRBV30 and TRBJ1-5; D remains ambiguous. This CDR3 region has 14 residues. Germline values: CDR1 GTSNPN, CDR2 SVGIG (reference sequence). V was cut by 3 bases and J by 1 base, with 10 bases left in between. CDR3 coding DNA: TGTGCCTGGAGGAGCGGGCCCAGCAATCAGCCCCAGCATTTT. It is translated as CAWRSGPSNQPQHF.